Presented here are 12 T cell receptor beta chains from one specimen sequenced in a study of Ad26.COV2.S vaccination and SARS-CoV-2 variants. The treatment is: around 19 received Ad26.COV2.S at low or high dose, single or two shots; about 5 received placebo; per-sample allocation not given. Specimen acquisition occurred on day 63 following the initial vaccine or placebo injection. Measured with immunoSEQ multiplex PCR; TCRdb has only the in-frame clones, and not every one. The data show about 350,000 clones, about 87% seen once. The specimen comprised peripheral blood, sampled in a trial of Ad26.COV2.S vaccine versus placebo. These receptors originate from a person between 18 and 65 years old who received the Ad26.COV2.S COVID-19 vaccine or a placebo.

This sequence joins TRBV6-5 and TRBJ1-1; D gene uncertain. CDR1 and CDR2 from the germline V gene are MNHEY and SVGAGI. V was cut by 0 bases and J by 8 bases, with 7 bases left in between. The CDR3 has 12 amino acids. In DNA, the CDR3 is TGTGCCAGCAGTTACTCGACCGGCGAAGCTTTCTTT. Encoded protein: CASSYSTGEAFF.

The chain is built from TRBV11-3 and TRBJ2-3, with 7 bases fitting TRBD2. The CDR3 covers 17 residues. V lost 2 bases to trimming and J lost 4 bases; unmatched junction nucleotides: 12. CDR1 and CDR2 from the germline V gene are SGHNT and YENEEA. CDR3 nucleotides: TGTGCCAGCAGCTTACGTTCAGGCGGGAGTTTTGCAGATACGCAGTATTTT. This codes for CASSLRSGGSFADTQYF.

The table lists this clone with a few counts. The V and J genes are TRBV29-1 and TRBJ2-3; 11 positions agree with TRBD2. Germline V gene data show CDR1 as SQVTM and CDR2 as ANQGSEA. This CDR3 contains 13 residues. Germline trimming cut 6 bases from V and 4 bases from J; bases unmatched to any gene: 3. Here the CDR3 reads CSVNSGGADTQYF. The CDR3 region has the DNA TGCAGCGTGAATAGCGGGGGGGCAGATACGCAGTATTTT.

V usage is TRBV9 and J usage is TRBJ2-3, with no clear D. The CDR3 has 16 amino acids. The germline V and J ends were trimmed by 3 bases and 6 bases, with 20 bases remaining between them. Per germline, CDR1 SGDLS and CDR2 YYNGEE. CDR3 sequence reads: CASSGLAGGPRDTQYF. In DNA form, the CDR3 reads TGTGCCAGCAGCGGACTGGCCGGCGGTCCTAGGGATACGCAGTATTTT.

The V gene is TRBV7-9, the J gene TRBJ2-7; TRBD1 aligns across 10 bases. Trimming removed 5 bases from V and 3 bases from J; junction bases left unmatched: 10. CDR1 and CDR2 (germline): SEHNR, FQNEAQ (reference sequence). The CDR3 is 16 amino acids. CDR3 in DNA: TGTGCCAGCAGCCAAAATCGTGGGACAGGGGTCTACGAGCAGTACTTC. Encoded protein: CASSQNRGTGVYEQYF. The complete variable domain, with remaining parts taken from reference TRBV7-9 and TRBJ2-7, reads DTGVSQNPRHKITKRGQNVTFRCDPISEHNRLYWYRQTLGQGPEFLTYFQNEAQLEKSRLLSDRFSAERPKGSFSTLEIQRTEQGDSAMYLCASSQNRGTGVYEQYFGPGTRLTVT.

This chain uses TRBV30 with TRBJ1-2; TRBD1 is a possible D gene (5 bases). Germline assignment: CDR1 GTSNPN and CDR2 SVGIG (reference sequence). Deletions cut 4 bases from V and 4 bases from J, with 16 bases between. The CDR3 totals 14 residues. CDR3 sequence: CAWNEGQSTYGYTF. CDR3 DNA sequence: TGTGCCTGGAACGAGGGGCAGAGCACCTATGGCTACACCTTC.

This rearrangement joins TRBV7-2 to TRBJ1-5; D may be TRBD1 (6 bases). Germline assignment: CDR1 SGHTA and CDR2 FQGNSA. The CDR3 is made up of 13 amino acids. Trimming shortened V by 1 base and J by 7 bases, and 8 bases separated the two germline ends. The CDR3 DNA follows: TGTGCCAGCAGCTTAGTTGGGGGCCAGCCCCAGCATTTT. As protein: CASSLVGGQPQHF.

V usage is TRBV20-1 and J usage is TRBJ1-1, with D possibly TRBD1 on 5 matching bases. Per the germline V gene, CDR1 is DFQATT and CDR2 is SNEGSKA (reference sequence). This CDR3 region has 11 residues. The V end was cut by 4 bases, the J end by 7 bases, with 10 bases between. CDR3 nucleotide sequence: TGCAGTGCTAAACAGGATGTTGAAGCTTTCTTT. It specifies CSAKQDVEAFF.

This clone was recorded only once. This chain connects TRBV5-4 to TRBJ1-2; D is unresolved. Trimming pared 2 bases from V and 2 bases from J, leaving 13 bases between. This CDR3 is 15 amino acids long. From germline, CDR1 is SGHNT and CDR2 YYREEE (reference sequence). CDR3 residues: CASSFRTQENYGYTF. CDR3 sequence (DNA): TGTGCCAGCAGCTTTCGCACTCAGGAAAACTATGGCTACACCTTC.

The V call is TRBV6-1, the J call TRBJ1-2; tentative D call: TRBD1 (5 bases). The V gene lost 3 bases and the J gene lost 8 bases, with 10 bases spanning the gap. Germline values: CDR1 MNHNS, CDR2 SASEGT. The CDR3 runs to 12 residues. CDR3 DNA: TGTGCCAGCAGTGAGGGGGGTAGGGGCTACACCTTC. Its translation: CASSEGGRGYTF.

The chain carries TRBV7-3 and TRBJ2-7, with D maybe TRBD1 (6 bases). The CDR3 runs to 14 residues. Per germline, CDR1 SGHTA and CDR2 FQGTGA. Trimming left V 5 bases short and J 3 bases short, with 14 bases between. In nucleotides, the CDR3 is TGTGCCAGCAGCCAAGGGGGATCGGGCTACGAGCAGTACTTC. This gives the protein CASSQGGSGYEQYF.

This chain's CDR3 is CASSFSGSYNEQFF. In DNA, the CDR3 is TGTGCCAGCAGCTTTAGCGGGAGCTACAATGAGCAGTTCTTC. The J gene is TRBJ2-1, the V gene TRBV7-9, with 9 nucleotides matching TRBD2. Germline loops: CDR1 SEHNR, CDR2 FQNEAQ (reference sequence). There are 14 residues in the CDR3. V was pared by 3 bases and J by 3 bases, with 0 bases of the junction left unmatched.